This TCR beta chain was documented in a study of cytomegalovirus exposure and HLA in healthy donors. Notes on this clone: The antigen is not known.

Study results and limitations: Associated with HLA alleles at 0.05 false discovery rate in a later analysis were 16,951 TCR beta sequences. DRB1 showed the most TCR associations and HLA-C the fewest in a later analysis, as rates varied by HLA locus.

PCR was performed using 60 Vbeta and 13 Jbeta primers. TCRdb's copy holds only in-frame clones and misses some; the assay was immunoSEQ multiplex PCR. The sample has 190,000 or so clones, approximately 85% seen once. The sample was PBMCs. This TCR came from a woman aged 45-65 years in good health and CMV-seropositive.

The CDR3 nucleotides read TGTGCCAGCAGCTTGGACAGGTACACAGATACGCAGTATTTT. It codes for CASSLDRYTDTQYF. This sequence joins TRBV5-6 and TRBJ2-3; D is possibly TRBD1 (5 bases). Trimming removed 0 bases at V and 2 bases at J, with 7 bases between. This CDR3 spans 14 amino acids. Germline-derived CDR1 and CDR2 are SGHDT and YYEEEE.